This T cell receptor beta chain emerged from a study of patients and donors after allogeneic stem cell transplantation. TCRdb reprocessed the RT-PCR reads with MiXCR, giving one entry per CDR3 protein. The sample has roughly 880,000 distinct CDR3 sequences; more than 15% are singletons. The germline CDR1 and CDR2 sequences are SGHRS and YFSETQ. The CDR3 totals 14 residues. The germline V and J ends were trimmed by 4 bases and 6 bases, with 16 bases remaining between them. This clonotype was seen more than once but under ten times. This clonotype originated in a human donor who was either an allogeneic HSCT recipient or a stem cell or donor lymphocyte infusion donor (not recorded which). It is not recorded whose cells these are; they may come from a transplant donor. The chain joins TRBV5-1 to TRBJ1-1; maybe TRBD1 (5 bases). Sequenced input: blood, either unsorted or a sorted T cell fraction (not recorded which). The DNA for the CDR3 is TGCGCCAGCAGCCGAATAGGGACGGACGCTGAAGCTTTCTTT. This encodes CASSRIGTDAEAFF. Complete variable domain (other parts from reference TRBV5-1 and TRBJ1-1): KAGVTQTPRYLIKTRGQQVTLSCSPISGHRSVSWYQQTPGQGLQFLFEYFSETQRNKGNFPGRFSGRQFSNSRSEMNVSTLELGDSALYLCASSRIGTDAEAFFGQGTRLTVV.